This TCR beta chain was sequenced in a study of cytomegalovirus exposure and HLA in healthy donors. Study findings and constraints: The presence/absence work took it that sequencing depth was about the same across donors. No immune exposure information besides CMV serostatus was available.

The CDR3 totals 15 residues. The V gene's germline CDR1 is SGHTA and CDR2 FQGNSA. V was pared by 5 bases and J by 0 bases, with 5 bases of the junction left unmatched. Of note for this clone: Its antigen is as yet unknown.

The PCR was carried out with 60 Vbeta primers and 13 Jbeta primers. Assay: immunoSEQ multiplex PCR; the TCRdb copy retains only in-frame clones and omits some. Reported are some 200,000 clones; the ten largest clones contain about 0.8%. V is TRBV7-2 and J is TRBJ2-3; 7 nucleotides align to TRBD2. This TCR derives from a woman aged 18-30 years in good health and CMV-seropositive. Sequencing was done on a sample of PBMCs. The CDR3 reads CASSLWGGSTDTQYF. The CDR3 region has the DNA TGTGCCAGCAGCCTATGGGGGGGTAGCACAGATACGCAGTATTTT.